The 24 T cell receptor beta chains below all came from one sample that was sequenced in a study of beta chain features in type 1 diabetes. The authors reverse transcribed all of the isolated RNA, so sequencing captured expressed TCRB transcripts. Here immunoSEQ multiplex PCR was the method, and the copy in TCRdb shows in-frame clones only, minus some. The sample carries hundreds of thousands of clones, around an eighth recorded once. Study outcomes and limitations: Within each of all four CD4+ subsets, Type 1 diabetes patients had TCRB CDR3s that were moderately but significantly shorter.

These receptors' targets are unknown. What was sequenced was naive CD4+ T cells from blood. The receptors originated from a man between 18 and 35 years old with type 1 diabetes.

The V gene is TRBV4-1, the J gene TRBJ1-2, with TRBD1 matching over 12 bases. The germline V gene has CDR1 MGHRA and CDR2 YSYEKL. CDR3 size: 16 residues. The V gene end was trimmed by 4 bases and the J gene end by 4 bases; junction bases not matched to a gene: 7. CDR3 region: CASSPAGQGAGYGYTF. The CDR3 coding sequence is TGCGCCAGCAGCCCCGCGGGACAGGGGGCAGGCTATGGCTACACCTTC.

This clone was found a few times. Other DNA variants within this sample encode the same CDR3. This chain joins TRBV2 and TRBJ2-6; possibly TRBD2 for D (6 bases). Germline-derived CDR1 and CDR2 are SNHLY and FYNNEI. The CDR3 contains 14 residues. Trimming removed 6 bases from V and 0 bases from J, with 6 bases in between. CDR3 residues: CASSGGSGANVLTF. The DNA for the CDR3 is TGTGCCAGCAGCGGGGGCTCTGGGGCCAACGTCCTGACTTTC.

The chain couples TRBV6-5 to TRBJ2-5; D remains ambiguous. The V and J ends lost 4 bases and 2 bases respectively, with 8 bases between them. Germline CDR1 reads MNHEY; CDR2 reads SVGAGI. The CDR3 covers 13 residues. The CDR3 loop is CASSLGYQETQYF. Here the CDR3 DNA reads TGTGCCAGCAGTTTGGGGTATCAAGAGACCCAGTACTTC.

The sample holds a few counts of this clone. This chain joins TRBV9 and TRBJ2-7; possibly TRBD2 for D (5 bases). Trimming left V 4 bases short and J 0 bases short, with 17 bases between. CDR1 is SGDLS, CDR2 YYNGEE, per germline. The CDR3 covers 16 residues. CDR3 loop: CASSSPRGSASYEQYF. The CDR3 DNA reads as TGTGCCAGCAGCTCACCTCGGGGTAGCGCCTCCTACGAGCAGTACTTC.

This clone was observed a handful of times. This chain links TRBV11-2 with TRBJ2-1; unclear D gene. The CDR3 extends over 12 amino acids. CDR1 SGHAT and CDR2 FQNNGV come from the germline V gene. Trimming took off 6 bases at V and 8 bases at J, with 11 bases between the two ends. CDR3 DNA sequence: TGTGCCAGCAGATCCCTTACCGATGAGCAGTTCTTC. This gives the protein CASRSLTDEQFF. Looking up the rest from reference TRBV11-2 and TRBJ2-1 gives the full variable domain: EAGVAQSPRYKIIEKRQSVAFWCNPISGHATLYWYQQILGQGPKLLIQFQNNGVVDDSQLPKDRFSAERLKGVDSTLKIQPAKLEDSAVYLCASRSLTDEQFFGPGTRLTVL.

This clone was recorded a few times. The J gene is TRBJ2-1, the V gene TRBV4-1; D possibly corresponds to TRBD2 (5 bases). V was pared by 1 base and J by 8 bases, with 18 bases between. The CDR3 is 16 residues long. Germline V gene data show CDR1 as MGHRA and CDR2 as YSYEKL. The CDR3 spells CASSQGGLASRHEQFF. The CDR3 coding sequence is TGCGCCAGCAGCCAAGGAGGGCTGGCCTCCAGGCATGAGCAGTTCTTC.

V and J are TRBV6-1 and TRBJ1-1; D gene ambiguous. This CDR3 spans 13 amino acids. The ends were cut back, 6 bases at V and 6 bases at J, with 14 bases in the middle. CDR1 is MNHNS and CDR2 is SASEGT in the germline V gene. The CDR3 region is CASSESGMSEAFF. The CDR3 coding sequence is TGTGCCAGCAGCGAAAGCGGAATGTCTGAAGCTTTCTTT.

As regards this clone: The identical CDR3 is also encoded by other nucleotide sequences in the sample. This rearrangement joins TRBV18 to TRBJ2-5; D gene uncertain. The germline V and J ends were trimmed by 0 bases and 1 base, with 3 bases remaining between them. CDR1 and CDR2 from the germline V gene are KGHSH and LQKENI. The length of the CDR3 is 13 residues. The chain's CDR3 is CASSPPSQETQYF. CDR3 DNA: TGTGCCAGCTCACCACCATCCCAAGAGACCCAGTACTTC.

The V and J genes are TRBV15 and TRBJ2-1; D is possibly TRBD1 or TRBD2 (5 bases each). The V and J ends lost 3 bases and 5 bases respectively, with 14 bases between them. The CDR3 runs 15 residues. Germline CDR1 LNHNV, CDR2 YYDKDF (reference sequence). In DNA, the CDR3 is TGTGCCACCAGCAGGACAGCCGGACTGGACAATGAGCAGTTCTTC. Protein sequence: CATSRTAGLDNEQFF. The variable domain in full, with the rest retrieved from reference TRBV15 and TRBJ2-1, is DAMVIQNPRYQVTQFGKPVTLSCSQTLNHNVMYWYQQKSSQAPKLLFHYYDKDFNNEADTPDNFQSRRPNTSFCFLDIRSPGLGDTAMYLCATSRTAGLDNEQFFGPGTRLTVL.

The chain employs TRBV6-5 and TRBJ2-6; tentatively, D is TRBD1 (5 bases). This CDR3 has 16 amino acids. Trimming cost V 4 bases and J 0 bases, with 10 bases left between them. Germline-derived CDR1 and CDR2 are MNHEY and SVGAGI. Here the CDR3 reads CASSLGAASGANVLTF. The CDR3 bases are TGTGCCAGCAGTTTAGGGGCGGCCTCTGGGGCCAACGTCCTGACTTTC.

The V gene is TRBV10-3, the J gene TRBJ1-1; D might be TRBD1 (5 bases). Trimming shortened V by 5 bases and J by 6 bases, and 13 bases separated the two germline ends. This CDR3 is built from 13 residues. Germline V CDR1 and CDR2: ENHRY, SYGVKD. The CDR3 sequence is CAISYQGGAEAFF. The CDR3 nucleotides read TGTGCCATCAGTTATCAGGGAGGTGCTGAAGCTTTCTTT.

This clone was found once. Compared with germline, one end of the junction differs, possibly owing to a read error. CDR3 residues: CASSFSASGGQEAQYF. CDR3 sequence (DNA): TGTGCCAGCAGCTTTAGTGCCAGCGGGGGACAAGAGGCCCAGTACTTC. V is TRBV5-4 and J is TRBJ2-5, with 8 bases aligning to TRBD2. Germline V gene sequence: CDR1 SGHNT, CDR2 YYREEE (reference sequence). The CDR3 sequence is 16 residues long.

This clone has only a few counts. The chain carries TRBV25-1 and TRBJ2-1; TRBD2 is a possible D gene (5 bases). V dropped 9 bases and J dropped 3 bases, with 18 bases sitting between them. The CDR3 sequence is 15 residues long. Germline assignment: CDR1 MGHDK and CDR2 SYGVNS. CDR3 DNA sequence: TGTGCCAGTACGGGGAGTCCTCCACTCTACAATGAGCAGTTCTTC. Its protein is CASTGSPPLYNEQFF.

This clone turned up a few times. Other nucleotide sequences in the sample specify the same CDR3. V gene TRBV5-1 combines with J gene TRBJ2-1; D is unclear. Germline CDR1 SGHRS, CDR2 YFSETQ. Trimming pared 1 base from V and 5 bases from J, leaving 4 bases between. The CDR3 consists of 12 residues. CDR3 protein: CASSLLNNEQFF. CDR3 nucleotides: TGCGCCAGCAGCTTGCTAAACAATGAGCAGTTCTTC.

The chain uses TRBV28 and TRBJ1-5; D call uncertain. In germline, CDR1 is MDHEN, CDR2 SYDVKM. The ends were cut back, 8 bases at V and 12 bases at J, with 17 bases in the middle. The length of the CDR3 is 12 residues. The CDR3 nucleotides read TGTGCCAGCTACCGGCCTCCTCTGAGCCAGCATTTT. Protein sequence: CASYRPPLSQHF.

This clone was recorded once. J is TRBJ2-3 and V is TRBV5-1; 12 bases agree with TRBD2. Germline trimming cut 0 bases from V and 2 bases from J; bases unmatched to any gene: 4. CDR3 length: 17 residues. Germline V CDR1 and CDR2: SGHRS, YFSETQ. The CDR3 here is CASSLDPSGRATDTQYF. CDR3 DNA sequence: TGCGCCAGCAGCTTGGATCCTAGCGGGAGGGCCACAGATACGCAGTATTTT.

CDR3 sequence reads: CAWRPMGTGMFEQYF. The CDR3 nucleotides are TGTGCCTGGAGACCGATGGGGACAGGGATGTTCGAGCAGTACTTC. J is TRBJ2-7 and V is TRBV30; 9 bases fit TRBD1. With V trimmed by 3 bases and J by 6 bases, 12 bases remained unmatched. In germline, CDR1 is GTSNPN, CDR2 SVGIG (reference sequence). This CDR3 comprises 15 residues.

This clone was recorded a few times. The rearrangement uses TRBV19 and TRBJ1-2; TRBD1 aligns across 8 bases. This CDR3 comprises 13 residues. CDR1 is LNHDA and CDR2 is SQIVND in the germline V gene (reference sequence). The V segment lost 4 bases and the J segment 4 bases; nucleotides outside the gene matches: 2. The CDR3 sequence is CASSTQGAYGYTF. CDR3 DNA: TGTGCCAGTAGTACCCAGGGGGCCTATGGCTACACCTTC.

The table lists this clone with a few counts. The chain combines TRBV20-1 with TRBJ2-3; no clear D. Trimming removed 1 base at V and 10 bases at J, with 6 bases between. The CDR3 has 10 residues. Germline CDR1 and CDR2: DFQATT and SNEGSKA (reference sequence). The CDR3 reads CSARGEAQYF. The CDR3, as DNA: TGCAGTGCTAGAGGAGAGGCGCAGTATTTT.

A remark on this clone: This sample includes further DNA sequences coding for the same CDR3. The V gene is TRBV30, the J gene TRBJ2-7; perhaps TRBD2 as D (6 bases). The ends were cut back, 2 bases at V and 3 bases at J, with 8 bases in the middle. Germline CDR1 and CDR2: GTSNPN and SVGIG (reference sequence). There are 12 residues in the CDR3. CDR3 residues: CAWSSGSYEQYF. The CDR3 coding sequence is TGTGCCTGGAGTTCCGGGAGCTACGAGCAGTACTTC.

There are a few counts of this clone. The chain joins TRBV7-2 to TRBJ2-7; D gene unclear. V was trimmed by 7 bases and J by 3 bases, leaving 16 bases between them. CDR1 is SGHTA and CDR2 is FQGNSA in the germline V gene. The CDR3 extends over 14 amino acids. CDR3 sequence reads: CASTLQEPLYEQYF. The CDR3 bases are TGTGCCAGCACCCTTCAGGAGCCCCTCTACGAGCAGTACTTC.

The V gene is TRBV5-1, the J gene TRBJ2-2; D gene uncertain. Trimming took off 4 bases at V and 0 bases at J, with 16 bases between the two ends. The germline V gene has CDR1 SGHRS and CDR2 YFSETQ. This CDR3 comprises 17 residues. CDR3: CASSLPLETANTGELFF. CDR3 in DNA: TGCGCCAGCAGCCTTCCCTTGGAGACGGCGAACACCGGGGAGCTGTTTTTT.

This clone was counted ten times or more. Other DNA sequences from this sample encode an identical CDR3 as well. The rearrangement joins TRBV5-1 to TRBJ2-5, with unresolved D. Per germline, CDR1 SGHRS and CDR2 YFSETQ. This CDR3 is built from 11 residues. Trimming cost V 3 bases and J 2 bases, with 2 bases left between them. The CDR3 bases are TGCGCCAGCAGCTCGCAAGAGACCCAGTACTTC. Translation gives CASSSQETQYF.

This clone was detected a few times. V and J are TRBV4-2 and TRBJ1-5, with 11 bases aligning to TRBD1. Germline trimming cut 5 bases from V and 6 bases from J; bases unmatched to any gene: 6. Germline CDR1 reads LGHNA; CDR2 reads YNFKEQ. This CDR3 contains 15 residues. The CDR3 DNA follows: TGTGCCAGCAGCATTACGGACAGGGGGCCTCAGCCCCAGCATTTT. Translation gives CASSITDRGPQPQHF.